Described below is a single TCR beta chain sequence and its context. Its cognate antigen is unknown. Deep was the level at which the assay was run. The sorted-subset replicate PCRs were given around 190 ng DNA, which is 30,000 or so T cell genomes. The data were produced by immunoSEQ multiplex PCR, yet TCRdb's version contains in-frame clones alone and is incomplete. The data show 2 million to 3 million clones, 93% seen once. The data stem from a study of shared clonotypes between healthy human individuals. Study-wide points: Relative to memory subsets, naive subsets generally showed larger estimated richness.

V lost 5 bases and J lost 13, with 15 bases in between. Germline lookup yields CDR1 LNHDA and CDR2 SQIVND (reference sequence). The CDR3 runs to 12 residues. Naive CD45RA+ and memory CD45RA-negative subsets were split from CD4+ cells. The chain has TRBV19 and TRBJ1-5; D gene unclear. The TCR comes from a man aged 18 to 35 in good health. Some clones in this sample may be carry-over from other donors' samples. Sample: naive CD4+ T cells from PBMCs. Subset specified: CD45RA+ positively selected. The CDR3 DNA sequence: TGTGCCAGTAGTCCGGAGGGAATAGTTCAGCATTTT. It translates to CASSPEGIVQHF.